This entry features one TCR beta chain sequence. Its specificity is unknown. As every portion of the isolated RNA was reverse transcribed, the sequencing read expressed TCRB transcripts. The average read count of naive, central memory and regulatory T cell samples was a few million. Libraries were prepared by immunoSEQ multiplex PCR; TCRdb keeps only in-frame clonotypes and omits some of them. The sample carries some 400,000 clones, around 15% recorded once. The sample is drawn from a study of beta chain features in type 1 diabetes. General study results and limits: A pattern of fewer insertions and more deletions at VDJ junctions was seen in type 1 diabetes patients.

CD4+ naive, central memory, regulatory and stem cell-like memory subsets were isolated by sorting on CD45RO/CCR7/CD25/CD127/CD95/CD27. Germline values: CDR1 MRHNA, CDR2 SNTAGT. Trimming took 1 base from V and 1 from J, leaving 13 bases between them. The length of the CDR3 is 16 residues. This TCR was sampled from a woman aged 18-35 years in good health. Sample: naive CD4+ T cells from blood. The J gene is TRBJ2-5, the V gene TRBV6-4; a weak D match, TRBD1 (6 bases). DNA for the CDR3: TGTGCCAGCAGTGACTGGGGCAGGGGAATCCAAGAGACCCAGTACTTC. Translation: CASSDWGRGIQETQYF.